The 29 T cell receptor beta chains in this list originate from one sample, sequenced in a study of blood T cell repertoires in COVID-19. Assay: immunoSEQ multiplex PCR; the TCRdb copy retains only in-frame clones and omits some. The sample includes 250,000 to 300,000 clones, 75% to 95% seen only once; the top ten take approximately 1.2%. The source material was PBMCs or T cells enriched from blood (not recorded which). The receptor set was obtained from a woman aged 30 to 39 who had recovered from COVID-19.

The chain uses TRBV3-1 (or the pseudogene TRBV3-2) and TRBJ2-3; TRBD2 matches at 7 bases. The CDR3 consists of 18 residues. V was pared by 4 bases and J by 0 bases, with 13 bases of the junction left unmatched. Germline V gene lookup returns CDR1 LGHDT and CDR2 YNNKEL (reference sequence). This CDR3 is CASSLEFREDPSTDTQYF. The CDR3 DNA follows: TGTGCCAGCAGCCTAGAATTCCGGGAGGACCCTAGCACAGATACGCAGTATTTT.

This rearrangement joins TRBV7-2 to TRBJ1-5, with D possibly matching TRBD1 (6 bases). CDR3 length: 17 amino acids. Per germline, CDR1 SGHTA and CDR2 FQGNSA. Deletions cut 0 bases from V and 2 bases from J, with 14 bases between. CDR3: CASSLAGGGLGNQPQHF. Written as DNA, the CDR3 is TGTGCCAGCAGCTTAGCCGGGGGGGGCTTGGGCAATCAGCCCCAGCATTTT.

For the CDR3, the DNA is TGTGCCAGCAGTAAAATTGGGATTAGCGGGAGCAATCAGCCCCAGCATTTT. This encodes CASSKIGISGSNQPQHF. The chain carries TRBV28 and TRBJ1-5, with D uncertain. CDR1 and CDR2 from the germline V gene are MDHEN and SYDVKM. The V and J ends lost 5 bases and 1 base respectively, with 18 bases between them. This CDR3 has 17 residues.

This chain joins TRBV7-9 and TRBJ2-3; a weak D match, TRBD2 (6 bases). Germline V CDR1 and CDR2: SEHNR, FQNEAQ (reference sequence). The CDR3 has 14 residues. The V gene lost 3 bases and the J gene lost 3 bases, with 10 bases spanning the gap. The CDR3 reads CASSFTGVTDTQYF. As DNA, the CDR3 is TGTGCCAGCAGCTTTACGGGGGTGACAGATACGCAGTATTTT.

About this clone itself: Other DNA sequences in this specimen translate into the identical CDR3. The chain has TRBV28 and TRBJ2-7; TRBD1 matches 8 bases. The junction had 9 bases not matched to a gene; V was cut back by 1 base and J by 4 bases. From germline, CDR1 is MDHEN and CDR2 SYDVKM. The CDR3 length is 16 residues. The CDR3 region is CASSLLVAGGGYEQYF. CDR3 nucleotide sequence: TGTGCCAGCAGTTTATTGGTCGCAGGGGGCGGGTACGAGCAGTACTTC.

This chain joins TRBV27 and TRBJ1-3, with D possibly matching TRBD1 (6 bases). CDR3 length: 15 residues. V lost 0 bases and J 2 bases, leaving 8 bases between the germline ends. Germline CDR1 MNHEY, CDR2 SMNVEV (reference sequence). The CDR3 loop reads CASSLSGGPGNTIYF. The CDR3 DNA reads TGTGCCAGCAGTTTATCGGGGGGGCCTGGAAACACCATATATTTT.

The chain links TRBV6-5 to TRBJ2-1; perhaps TRBD1 as D (6 bases). CDR1 MNHEY and CDR2 SVGAGI come from the germline V gene. Trimming shortened V by 7 bases and J by 9 bases, and 13 bases separated the two germline ends. CDR3 length equals 12 residues. The CDR3 spells CASNTGWGEQFF. The CDR3 nucleotides read TGTGCCAGCAATACAGGGTGGGGTGAGCAGTTCTTC.

The chain is built from TRBV28 and TRBJ2-1; no clear D. This CDR3 has 16 amino acids. Trimming pared 6 bases from V and 3 bases from J, leaving 18 bases between. Germline V gives CDR1 MDHEN, CDR2 SYDVKM. CDR3 bases: TGTGCCAGCAGCTCCCCAACGCCCCAGTACTACAATGAGCAGTTCTTC. It translates to CASSSPTPQYYNEQFF.

This sequence joins TRBV11-2 and TRBJ1-1, with D possibly being TRBD1 (5 bases). Germline V gene lookup returns CDR1 SGHAT and CDR2 FQNNGV. The CDR3 extends over 16 amino acids. V dropped 6 bases and J dropped 0 bases, with 17 bases sitting between them. The CDR3 DNA reads as TGTGCCAGCAGACCCGTGGGGCAACTAATGAACACTGAAGCTTTCTTT. Amino acids: CASRPVGQLMNTEAFF.

The V gene is TRBV2, the J gene TRBJ2-5; TRBD1 agrees at 7 bases. The CDR3 has 15 amino acids. Per germline, CDR1 SNHLY and CDR2 FYNNEI. The V gene end was trimmed by 7 bases and the J gene end by 2 bases; junction bases not matched to a gene: 10. CDR3 sequence (DNA): TGTGCCAGCACGCCACAGGGGAAGGGTCAAGAGACCCAGTACTTC. Translated, it gives CASTPQGKGQETQYF.

V gene TRBV6-5 combines with J gene TRBJ2-1; TRBD2 might be the D (6 bases). Trimming stripped 0 bases from V and 5 bases from J, with 8 bases between. The CDR3 spans 14 residues. Germline V lookup: CDR1 MNHEY, CDR2 SVGAGI. The CDR3 sequence is CASSYSPGDNEQFF. The CDR3 nucleotides are TGTGCCAGCAGTTACTCTCCGGGGGACAATGAGCAGTTCTTC.

This chain connects TRBV19 to TRBJ2-1; 7 bases map to TRBD2. Germline lookup yields CDR1 LNHDA and CDR2 SQIVND (reference sequence). The CDR3 length is 13 residues. J was trimmed by 7 bases and V by 4 bases; bases with no gene match: 4. CDR3 protein: CASSTLAVNEQFF. CDR3 DNA: TGTGCCAGTAGTACCCTAGCGGTTAATGAGCAGTTCTTC.

The chain carries TRBV11-2 and TRBJ1-1, with D perhaps TRBD1 (6 bases). From germline, CDR1 is SGHAT and CDR2 FQNNGV. V shed 2 bases and J shed 1 base, with 11 bases lying between them. This CDR3 is 15 amino acids long. CDR3 nucleotide sequence: TGTGCCAGCAGCTTACCTCAGACAGGGAACACTGAAGCTTTCTTT. It translates to CASSLPQTGNTEAFF.

The V gene is TRBV5-1, the J gene TRBJ2-1, with a possible D match to TRBD1 (5 bases). The V end lost 4 bases, the J end lost 0 bases, and 11 bases lay between the germline ends. CDR1 is SGHRS and CDR2 is YFSETQ in the germline V gene. This CDR3 has 15 amino acids. This CDR3 is CASSAQGSSYNEQFF. DNA for the CDR3: TGCGCCAGCAGCGCGCAGGGTAGCTCCTACAATGAGCAGTTCTTC.

The rearrangement uses TRBV7-2 and TRBJ2-7; 9 bases match TRBD1. CDR3 size: 15 residues. Germline V gene sequence: CDR1 SGHTA, CDR2 FQGNSA. V was clipped by 1 base and J by 7 bases; unmatched bases: 8. The CDR3 reads CASSLEGGTGYEQYF. In DNA, the CDR3 is TGTGCCAGCAGCTTAGAAGGAGGGACAGGGTATGAGCAGTACTTC.

The chain links TRBV15 to TRBJ2-5, with 7 bases that match TRBD2. The CDR3 totals 15 residues. Losses at the gene ends were 0 bases for V and 5 bases for J; bases not matched to a gene: 6. Germline CDR1 reads LNHNV; CDR2 reads YYDKDF (reference sequence). The CDR3 bases are TGTGCCACCAGCAGAGATCAGGGAGGGGAGGAGACCCAGTACTTC. Its translation: CATSRDQGGEETQYF.

The V gene is TRBV27, the J gene TRBJ2-7; 10 nucleotides match TRBD2. From germline, CDR1 is MNHEY and CDR2 SMNVEV (reference sequence). J was trimmed by 7 bases and V by 1 base; bases with no gene match: 4. The CDR3 totals 14 residues. Here the CDR3 DNA reads TGTGCCAGCAGTTTATGGTCTAGCGGGAGTGAGCAGTACTTC. Residues: CASSLWSSGSEQYF.

In its sample, this clone was seen once. The chain recombines TRBV11-2 with TRBJ1-2, with D maybe TRBD1 (5 bases). Germline V gene sequence: CDR1 SGHAT, CDR2 FQNNGV. V gave up 4 bases and J gave up 4 bases, with 19 bases separating them. This CDR3 spans 16 amino acids. Here the CDR3 reads CASSSRRGDPPYGYTF. CDR3 DNA sequence: TGTGCCAGCAGCTCCCGCCGGGGGGATCCCCCCTATGGCTACACCTTC.

The rearrangement uses TRBV9 and TRBJ2-7, with 8 bases lining up with TRBD2. The V gene end was trimmed by 4 bases and the J gene end by 4 bases; junction bases not matched to a gene: 7. The CDR3 covers 14 residues. Germline V gives CDR1 SGDLS, CDR2 YYNGEE. The CDR3 sequence is CASSPESGRYEQYF. The CDR3, as DNA: TGTGCCAGCAGCCCCGAGAGCGGGAGATACGAGCAGTACTTC.

The V call is TRBV4-3, the J call TRBJ2-7; 7 nucleotides match TRBD1. J gave up 7 bases and V 4 bases, and 13 bases lay outside the gene matches. The CDR3 extends over 15 amino acids. Germline values: CDR1 LGHNA, CDR2 YSLEER. CDR3 amino acids: CASSLASGGVWEQYF. For the CDR3, the DNA is TGCGCCAGCAGCCTAGCGTCAGGGGGTGTGTGGGAGCAGTACTTC.

The chain recombines TRBV27 with TRBJ2-2; 7 bases map to TRBD2. V was clipped by 5 bases and J by 5 bases; unmatched bases: 11. Per the germline V gene, CDR1 is MNHEY and CDR2 is SMNVEV (reference sequence). The CDR3 length is 16 residues. DNA of the CDR3: TGTGCCAGCAGTAAGTCGGCGGGAGCAAGGACCGGGGAGCTGTTTTTT. Translation: CASSKSAGARTGELFF.

To note about this clone: One end of the junction fails to match germline, which may point to a read error. The chain joins TRBV28 to TRBJ1-3; no definite D call. The CDR3 is made up of 13 amino acids. Germline CDR1 MDHEN, CDR2 SYDVKM. The CDR3 loop reads CASSFDSRNTIYF. The CDR3 DNA follows: TGTGCCAGCAGTTTTGACTCTCGAAACACCATATATTTT.

The chain recombines TRBV6-5 with TRBJ1-3; 8 nucleotides line up with TRBD1. This CDR3 spans 15 amino acids. Germline CDR1 reads MNHEY; CDR2 reads SVGAGI. With V trimmed by 7 bases and J by 0 bases, 5 bases remained unmatched. This CDR3 reads CASKSGGFSGNTIYF. The CDR3 region has the DNA TGTGCCAGCAAGTCAGGGGGCTTCTCTGGAAACACCATATATTTT.

This rearrangement joins TRBV28 to TRBJ1-4; 7 nucleotides line up with TRBD1. The CDR3 totals 15 residues. The germline V gene has CDR1 MDHEN and CDR2 SYDVKM. V gave up 4 bases and J gave up 2 bases; unmatched junction bases: 4. CDR3: CASSSVTGTNEKLFF. For the CDR3, the DNA is TGTGCCAGCAGTTCGGTGACAGGGACTAATGAAAAACTGTTTTTT.

This chain links TRBV27 with TRBJ2-1; tentative D call: TRBD1 (7 bases). The CDR3 contains 12 residues. CDR1 and CDR2 (germline): MNHEY, SMNVEV (reference sequence). Trimming stripped 4 bases from V and 12 bases from J, with 13 bases between. CDR3 region: CASSSAGGGQFF. CDR3 DNA sequence: TGTGCCAGCAGTTCGGCAGGGGGAGGGCAGTTCTTC.

The gene calls are TRBV23-1 and TRBJ1-6; 9 bases fit TRBD1. TRBV23-1 counts as an open reading frame of uncertain function. V lost 3 bases and J lost 5; bases outside the gene matches: 8. The length of the CDR3 is 17 residues. CDR3 DNA sequence: TGCGCCAGCAGTCATCAGGACAGGGGATTGAATAATTCACCCCTCCACTTT. Its protein product is CASSHQDRGLNNSPLHF.

This chain uses TRBV19 with TRBJ1-5; D call uncertain. V was clipped by 5 bases and J by 5 bases, with 13 bases between them. This CDR3 spans 14 amino acids. Germline-derived CDR1 and CDR2 are LNHDA and SQIVND (reference sequence). The CDR3 spells CASSFSTRYQPQHF. CDR3 in DNA: TGTGCCAGTAGTTTCTCGACACGATATCAGCCCCAGCATTTT.

The chain couples TRBV7-2 to TRBJ1-1; D might be TRBD1 (5 bases). Germline V gene data show CDR1 as SGHTA and CDR2 as FQGNSA. V shed 3 bases and J shed 3 bases, with 17 bases lying between them. This CDR3 contains 16 residues. The CDR3 region is CASSLTLGGIDTEAFF. CDR3 nucleotides: TGTGCCAGCAGCTTGACCCTTGGGGGGATTGACACTGAAGCTTTCTTT.

The chain has TRBV28 and TRBJ1-4; the D gene is possibly TRBD1 (6 bases). Per the germline V gene, CDR1 is MDHEN and CDR2 is SYDVKM. This CDR3 is 15 amino acids long. Between the trimmed V and J ends, which lost 5 bases and 6 bases, there was a span of 16 bases. The CDR3 reads CASSDNRVRDEKLFF. DNA of the CDR3: TGTGCCAGCAGTGATAACAGGGTTAGGGATGAAAAACTGTTTTTT.